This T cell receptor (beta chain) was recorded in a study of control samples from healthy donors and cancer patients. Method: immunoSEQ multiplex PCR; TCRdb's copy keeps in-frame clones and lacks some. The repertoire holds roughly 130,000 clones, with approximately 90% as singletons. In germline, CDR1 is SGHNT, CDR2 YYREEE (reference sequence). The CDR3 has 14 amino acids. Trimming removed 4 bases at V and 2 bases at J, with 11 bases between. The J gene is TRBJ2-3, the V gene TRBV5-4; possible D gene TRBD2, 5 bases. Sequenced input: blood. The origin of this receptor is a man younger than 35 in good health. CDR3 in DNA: TGTGCCAGCAGCCCCCGAGCGGACACAGATACGCAGTATTTT. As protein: CASSPRADTDTQYF.